Listed below are T cell receptor beta chains from one sample, sequenced in a study of blood T cell repertoires in COVID-19. The protocol was immunoSEQ multiplex PCR, while the TCRdb copy is restricted to in-frame clones and leaves out a portion. The sample includes some 250,000 clones, roughly nine tenths of them seen just once. The sequencing sample was made of peripheral blood. These TCRs come from a woman under 40 with COVID-19, enrolled during active disease. The CDR3 runs from the conserved cysteine through the conserved F or W. Fields, in order: V gene, D gene, CDR3 protein. D genes are given only for firm matches.

TRBV7-6 TRBD1 CASSSRTGESYNEQFF
TRBV24-1 - CATSDPKRLRGTGELFF
TRBV24-1 - CATSVRRGGVGNEQFF
TRBV5-5 TRBD1 CASSWGTGGYEQYF
TRBV7-2 TRBD1 CASSLRGGMAGELFF
TRBV10-3 - CAISYSDTGELFF
TRBV4-1 - CASSQGWAGGLYEQYF
TRBV10-3 - CAISEVSGEQYF
TRBV30 - CAWSVLGGDSPLHF
TRBV21-1 - CASSTNRDRGEKLFF
TRBV4-1 TRBD1 CASSLQGAWSLHF
TRBV5-5 TRBD2 CASSLVRASGVYEQYF
TRBV10-3 - CAISDGPDEKLFF
TRBV19 - CASRGRTAHRKGELFF
TRBV21-1 - CASPTGTGNTIYF
TRBV5-6 TRBD1 CASSLFEIQGLTGELFF